This passage covers 7 T cell receptor beta chains from one sample sequenced in a study of blood T cell repertoires in COVID-19. Generated by immunoSEQ multiplex PCR, the TCRdb table keeps only in-frame clones and is missing some. The data contain around 200,000 clones, approximately 91% of them singletons. Sequencing was performed on peripheral blood. These receptor sequences come from a man aged 35 to 55 with acute or convalescent COVID-19.

V and J are TRBV29-1 and TRBJ1-1, with TRBD1 as a possible D gene (6 bases). The CDR3 covers 11 residues. Germline V gene sequence: CDR1 SQVTM, CDR2 ANQGSEA. The V and J ends lost 5 bases and 3 bases respectively, with 7 bases between them. DNA of the CDR3: TGCAGCGTTTCAGGGGACACTGAAGCTTTCTTT. It translates to CSVSGDTEAFF.

The rearrangement links TRBV3-1 (or the pseudogene TRBV3-2) to TRBJ2-5; TRBD2 agrees at 11 bases. The V gene's germline CDR1 is LGHDT and CDR2 YNNKEL (reference sequence). V shed 3 bases, J shed 2 bases, and the junction held 5 bases outside the gene matches. CDR3 length: 16 residues. The CDR3 reads CASSQSGLADQETQYF. CDR3 in DNA: TGTGCCAGCAGCCAGTCGGGACTAGCGGATCAAGAGACCCAGTACTTC.

V gene TRBV2 combines with J gene TRBJ2-1; 7 bases are a match to TRBD2. The CDR3 covers 15 residues. Germline trimming cut 2 bases from V and 6 bases from J; bases unmatched to any gene: 7. Germline CDR1 reads SNHLY; CDR2 reads FYNNEI. The DNA for the CDR3 is TGTGCCAGCAGTGAATCACTAGCGCAGGGCAATGAGCAGTTCTTC. Its protein product is CASSESLAQGNEQFF. Variable domain in full (rest from reference TRBV2 and TRBJ2-1): EPEVTQTPSHQVTQMGQEVILRCVPISNHLYFYWYRQILGQKVEFLVSFYNNEISEKSEIFDDQFSVERPDGSNFTLKIRSTKLEDSAMYFCASSESLAQGNEQFFGPGTRLTVL.

The CDR3 loop is CASSLRQGPYGYTF. CDR3 in DNA: TGTGCCAGCAGTCTGCGACAGGGACCCTATGGCTACACCTTC. V gene TRBV27 combines with J gene TRBJ1-2, with 7 positions matching TRBD1. Unmatched junction bases numbered 7, after V lost 5 bases and J lost 4 bases. This CDR3 is built from 14 residues. Germline V gene data show CDR1 as MNHEY and CDR2 as SMNVEV (reference sequence).

This chain connects TRBV3-1 (or the pseudogene TRBV3-2) to TRBJ2-1; perhaps TRBD1 as D (6 bases). This CDR3 has 16 residues. The V end lost 4 bases, the J end lost 0 bases, and 13 bases lay between the germline ends. CDR1 is LGHDT and CDR2 is YNNKEL in the germline V gene (reference sequence). CDR3 loop: CASSRGQPSSYNEQFF. CDR3 sequence (DNA): TGTGCCAGCAGCCGAGGACAGCCAAGCTCCTACAATGAGCAGTTCTTC.

The chain employs TRBV6-5 and TRBJ2-4; D remains ambiguous. Trimming stripped 5 bases from V and 7 bases from J, with 3 bases between. This CDR3 comprises 10 residues. The V gene's germline CDR1 is MNHEY and CDR2 SVGAGI. As DNA, the CDR3 is TGTGCCAGCAGTCTCAACATTCAGTACTTC. Its translation: CASSLNIQYF.

This clone was recorded a few times. This sequence joins TRBV5-4 and TRBJ2-2, with D hard to call. V shed 0 bases and J shed 5 bases, with 8 bases lying between them. The length of the CDR3 is 14 residues. CDR1 SGHNT and CDR2 YYREEE come from the germline V gene (reference sequence). CDR3 coding DNA: TGTGCCAGCAGCTTGGTGGGCACGACCGGGGAGCTGTTTTTT. Translation gives CASSLVGTTGELFF.